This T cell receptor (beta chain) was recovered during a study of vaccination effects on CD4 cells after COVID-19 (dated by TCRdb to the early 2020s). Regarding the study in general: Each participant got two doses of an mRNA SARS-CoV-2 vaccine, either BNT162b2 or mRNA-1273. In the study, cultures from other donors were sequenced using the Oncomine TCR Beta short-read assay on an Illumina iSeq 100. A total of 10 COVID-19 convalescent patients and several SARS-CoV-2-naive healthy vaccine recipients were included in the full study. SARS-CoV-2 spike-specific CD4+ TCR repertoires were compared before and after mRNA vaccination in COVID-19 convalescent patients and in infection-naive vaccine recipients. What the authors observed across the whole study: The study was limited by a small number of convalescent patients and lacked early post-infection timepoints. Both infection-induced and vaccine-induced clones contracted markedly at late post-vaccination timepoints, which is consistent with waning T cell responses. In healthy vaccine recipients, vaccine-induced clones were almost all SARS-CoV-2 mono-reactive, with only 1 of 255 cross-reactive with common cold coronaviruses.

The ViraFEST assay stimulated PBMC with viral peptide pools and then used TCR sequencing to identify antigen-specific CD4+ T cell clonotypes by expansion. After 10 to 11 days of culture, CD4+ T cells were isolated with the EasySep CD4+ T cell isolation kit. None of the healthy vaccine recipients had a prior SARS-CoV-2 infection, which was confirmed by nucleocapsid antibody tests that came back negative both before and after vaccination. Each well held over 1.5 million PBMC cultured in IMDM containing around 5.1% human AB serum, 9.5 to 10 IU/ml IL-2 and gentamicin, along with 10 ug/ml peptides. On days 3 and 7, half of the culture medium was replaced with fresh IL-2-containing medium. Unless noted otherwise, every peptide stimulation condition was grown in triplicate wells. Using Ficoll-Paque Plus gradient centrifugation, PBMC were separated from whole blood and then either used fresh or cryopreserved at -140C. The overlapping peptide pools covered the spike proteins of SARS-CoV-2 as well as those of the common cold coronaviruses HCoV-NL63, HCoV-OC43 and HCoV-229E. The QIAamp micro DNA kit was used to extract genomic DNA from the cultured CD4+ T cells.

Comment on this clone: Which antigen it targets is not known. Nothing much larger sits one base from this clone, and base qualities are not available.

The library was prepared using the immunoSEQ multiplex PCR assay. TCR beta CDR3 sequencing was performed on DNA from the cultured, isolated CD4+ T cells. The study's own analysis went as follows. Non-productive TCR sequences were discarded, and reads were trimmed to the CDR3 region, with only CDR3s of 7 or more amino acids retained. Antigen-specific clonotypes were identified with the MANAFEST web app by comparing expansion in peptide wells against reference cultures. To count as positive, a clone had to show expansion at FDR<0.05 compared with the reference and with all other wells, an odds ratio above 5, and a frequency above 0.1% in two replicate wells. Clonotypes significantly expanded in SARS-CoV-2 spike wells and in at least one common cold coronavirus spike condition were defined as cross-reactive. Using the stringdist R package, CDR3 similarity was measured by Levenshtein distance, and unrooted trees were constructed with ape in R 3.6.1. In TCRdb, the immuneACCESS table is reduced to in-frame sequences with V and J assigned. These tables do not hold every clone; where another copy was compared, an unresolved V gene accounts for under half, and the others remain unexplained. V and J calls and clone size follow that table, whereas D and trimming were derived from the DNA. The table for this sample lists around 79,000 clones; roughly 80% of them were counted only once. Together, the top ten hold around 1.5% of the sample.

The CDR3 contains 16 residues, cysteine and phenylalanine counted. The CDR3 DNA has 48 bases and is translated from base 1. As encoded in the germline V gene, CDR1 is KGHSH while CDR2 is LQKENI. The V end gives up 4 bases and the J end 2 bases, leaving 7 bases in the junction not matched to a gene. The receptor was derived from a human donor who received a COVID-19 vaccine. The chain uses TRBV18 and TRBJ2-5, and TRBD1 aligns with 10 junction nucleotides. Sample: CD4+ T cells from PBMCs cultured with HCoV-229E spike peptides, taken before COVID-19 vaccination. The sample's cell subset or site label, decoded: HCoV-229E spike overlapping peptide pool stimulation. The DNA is TGTGCCAGCTCACAGGGACAGGGGACCGTACAAGAGACCCAGTACTTC. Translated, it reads CASSQGQGTVQETQYF. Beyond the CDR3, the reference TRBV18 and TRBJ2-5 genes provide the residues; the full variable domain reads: NAGVMQNPRHLVRRRGQEARLRCSPMKGHSHVYWYRQLPEEGLKFMVYLQKENIIDESGMPKERFSAEFPKEGPSILRIQQVVRGDSAAYFCASSQGQGTVQETQYFGPGTRLLVL.